This TCR beta chain stems from a study of Graves' ophthalmopathy and Graves' hyperthyroidism. People with hyperthyroidism were aged 18 to 65 and newly diagnosed, under 2 months' duration. Diagnosis relied on clinical symptoms, serum thyroxine, TRAb, thyroid ultrasound and orbital computed tomography. Study observations and caveats: The majority of expanded thyroid clonotypes above 0.001 frequency also occurred in blood.

With regard to this clonotype: Its antigen is unknown.

The ends lost 7 bases at V and 2 bases at J; junction bases unmatched: 2. The CDR3 loop spans 12 amino acids. Per the germline V gene, CDR1 is SQVTM and CDR2 is ANQGSEA. Amplification of the TCR beta CDR3 regions used RNA transcripts (as template). The library came from an HTBI-primed first-round RT-PCR and a second-round multiplex PCR. A single record per CDR3 protein comes from TCRdb applying MiXCR to the multiplex PCR reads. The sample lists around 1,200,000 distinct CDR3 sequences, 35% to 45% occurring once. The chain couples TRBV29-1 to TRBJ1-3, with 7 nucleotides matching TRBD1. The sample was peripheral blood or thyroid tissue (not recorded which). The receptor was derived from an adult man with Graves' hyperthyroidism. The CDR3 DNA follows: TGCAGCGGACAGGGAGCTGGAAACACCATATATTTT. It translates to CSGQGAGNTIYF.